Following are 26 T cell receptor beta chains from one sample sequenced in a study of cytomegalovirus exposure and HLA in healthy donors. PCR was performed using 60 Vbeta and 13 Jbeta primers. Only in-frame clones appear in the TCRdb table, and some are missing; sequencing was by immunoSEQ multiplex PCR. Of approximately 180,000 clones in the sample, 70% to 80% were seen once. The specimen was PBMCs. Receptors were obtained from a woman aged 45-60 years in good health and CMV-seronegative.

This clone was picked up a small number of times. V and J are TRBV4-1 and TRBJ2-3, with D possibly TRBD2 on 5 matching bases. Trimming shortened V by 6 bases and J by 6 bases, and 16 bases separated the two germline ends. The CDR3 consists of 14 residues. Germline values: CDR1 MGHRA, CDR2 YSYEKL. The CDR3 DNA reads TGCGCCAGCAGGTCGCTAGCATTTTCTGATACGCAGTATTTT. Encoded protein: CASRSLAFSDTQYF.

This CDR3 is CASSLGGGGNQPQHF. CDR3 DNA: TGTGCCAGCAGCTTAGGGGGGGGCGGCAATCAGCCCCAGCATTTT. The V call is TRBV11-2, the J call TRBJ1-5, with D tentatively TRBD1 (6 bases). CDR1 is SGHAT and CDR2 is FQNNGV in the germline V gene. Trimming stripped 1 base from V and 2 bases from J, with 9 bases between. The CDR3 extends over 15 amino acids.

The J gene is TRBJ1-1, the V gene TRBV5-5; no firm D call. Trimming removed 0 bases from V and 3 bases from J, with 12 bases in between. Germline assignment: CDR1 SGHKS and CDR2 YYEKEE (reference sequence). The CDR3 sequence is 15 residues long. The DNA of the CDR3 is TGTGCCAGCAGCTTGGCTAGACCGGCGGACACTGAAGCTTTCTTT. Residues: CASSLARPADTEAFF.

V usage is TRBV19 and J usage is TRBJ1-1; 10 bases are shared with TRBD1. This CDR3 region has 15 residues. The germline gives CDR1 LNHDA, CDR2 SQIVND (reference sequence). The V and J ends lost 1 base and 5 bases, in that order; junction bases with no gene match: 4. CDR3 protein: CASSIAGQGRTEAFF. The CDR3 coding sequence is TGTGCCAGTAGTATAGCGGGACAGGGGAGGACTGAAGCTTTCTTT.

The chain carries TRBV7-6 and TRBJ2-7, with 7 bases lining up with TRBD1. The CDR3 runs to 12 residues. Losses at the gene ends were 5 bases for V and 10 bases for J; bases not matched to a gene: 8. The germline CDR1 and CDR2 sequences are SGHVS and FNYEAQ. CDR3: CASSAADRVQYF. The CDR3 DNA reads TGTGCCAGCAGCGCCGCCGACAGGGTACAGTACTTC.

The chain carries TRBV4-1 and TRBJ2-2, with 7 nucleotides matching TRBD2. The germline V gene has CDR1 MGHRA and CDR2 YSYEKL. There are 17 residues in the CDR3. The trim removed 0 bases at V and 1 base at J, leaving 5 bases unmatched. CDR3 DNA sequence: TGCGCCAGCAGCCAAGATCGTGCGGGGGAGAACACCGGGGAGCTGTTTTTT. Translating it yields CASSQDRAGENTGELFF.

The chain is built from TRBV7-6 and TRBJ2-1; TRBD2 matches at 8 bases. The CDR3 runs to 15 residues. CDR1 is SGHVS, CDR2 FNYEAQ, per germline. Trimming cost V 0 bases and J 4 bases; bases outside gene matches: 2. CDR3: CASSLAASGYNEQFF. Written as DNA, the CDR3 is TGTGCCAGCAGCTTAGCGGCTAGCGGGTACAATGAGCAGTTCTTC. The full variable domain, rest sourced from reference TRBV7-6 and TRBJ2-1, is GAGVSQSPRYKVTKRGQDVALRCDPISGHVSLYWYRQALGQGPEFLTYFNYEAQQDKSGLPNDRFSAERPEGSISTLTIQRTEQRDSAMYRCASSLAASGYNEQFFGPGTRLTVL.

The chain links TRBV6-5 to TRBJ1-4; no clear D gene. Per germline, CDR1 MNHEY and CDR2 SVGAGI. Trimming shortened V by 5 bases and J by 8 bases, and 12 bases separated the two germline ends. The length of the CDR3 is 13 residues. The CDR3 protein is CASSLLGGEKLFF. Here the CDR3 DNA reads TGTGCCAGCAGTCTTCTAGGCGGCGAAAAACTGTTTTTT.

This clone was recorded a few times. The V gene is TRBV7-2, the J gene TRBJ1-5; possibly TRBD1 for D (5 bases). V was pared by 0 bases and J by 6 bases, with 12 bases between. This CDR3 region has 15 residues. The germline gives CDR1 SGHTA, CDR2 FQGNSA. The CDR3 sequence: CASSLALGGGQPQHF. The CDR3 DNA reads as TGTGCCAGCAGCTTAGCGTTGGGGGGGGGTCAGCCCCAGCATTTT.

V and J are TRBV5-6 and TRBJ1-1, with no clear D. Germline CDR1 SGHDT, CDR2 YYEEEE. There are 13 residues in the CDR3. V was clipped by 2 bases and J by 8 bases, with 13 bases between them. The CDR3 loop is CASSLSGPSEAFF. CDR3 in DNA: TGTGCCAGCAGCTTATCTGGGCCTTCCGAAGCTTTCTTT.

This clone was found a few times. The chain's CDR3 is CASSLGQAMNTGELFF. CDR3 sequence (DNA): TGTGCCAGCAGCTTAGGGCAGGCTATGAACACCGGGGAGCTGTTTTTT. The chain has TRBV13 and TRBJ2-2, with D unresolved. The CDR3 has 16 amino acids. The V and J ends lost 0 bases and 1 base respectively, with 9 bases between them. Looked up from germline, CDR1 is PRHDT and CDR2 is FYEKMQ (reference sequence).

The rearrangement joins TRBV7-3 to TRBJ2-7, with D tentatively TRBD1 (5 bases). This CDR3 has 13 amino acids. Between the trimmed V and J ends, which lost 1 base and 6 bases, there was a span of 10 bases. Germline values: CDR1 SGHTA, CDR2 FQGTGA. This CDR3 is CASSLRQGGEQYF. The CDR3, as DNA: TGTGCCAGCAGCTTAAGGCAGGGTGGCGAGCAGTACTTC.

CDR3 sequence: CASSLRGAVSEQYF. The CDR3 nucleotides are TGTGCCAGCAGCTTGCGGGGGGCGGTGAGCGAGCAGTACTTC. The chain combines TRBV5-5 with TRBJ2-7; perhaps TRBD2 as D (7 bases). The germline V gene encodes CDR1 SGHKS and CDR2 YYEKEE (reference sequence). The CDR3 consists of 14 residues. V was shortened by 1 base and J by 6 bases, with 14 bases between the two germline ends.

The genes are TRBV25-1 and TRBJ1-2, with D uncertain. Germline loops: CDR1 MGHDK, CDR2 SYGVNS. There are 11 residues in the CDR3. V shed 2 bases and J shed 4 bases, with 2 bases lying between them. The CDR3 loop is CASSELYGYTF. The CDR3 DNA reads TGTGCCAGCAGTGAACTCTATGGCTACACCTTC.

The chain has TRBV7-3 and TRBJ2-7; 9 bases are shared with TRBD1. With V trimmed by 5 bases and J by 2 bases, 10 bases remained unmatched. Germline V lookup: CDR1 SGHTA, CDR2 FQGTGA. This CDR3 region has 16 residues. In nucleotides, the CDR3 is TGTGCCAGCAGCCCGGGGACAGGGTTCCGTCCCTACGAGCAGTACTTC. Its translation: CASSPGTGFRPYEQYF.

V usage is TRBV6-1 and J usage is TRBJ1-1; D remains ambiguous. The V gene's germline CDR1 is MNHNS and CDR2 SASEGT. This CDR3 is built from 13 residues. V lost 5 bases, J lost 1 base, and 8 bases lay in between. The DNA for the CDR3 is TGTGCCAGCAGTCCACAAACGAACACTGAAGCTTTCTTT. This translates into CASSPQTNTEAFF.

V and J are TRBV28 and TRBJ2-7, with TRBD2 matching 11 bases. The ends lost 6 bases at V and 3 bases at J; junction bases unmatched: 7. Germline V gene sequence: CDR1 MDHEN, CDR2 SYDVKM. This CDR3 comprises 15 residues. The CDR3 sequence is CASSVTSGSDYEQYF. CDR3 coding DNA: TGTGCCAGCAGCGTCACTAGCGGGAGTGACTACGAGCAGTACTTC.

V gene TRBV30 combines with J gene TRBJ2-3, with D unresolved. The CDR3 is 12 amino acids. Trimming left V 3 bases short and J 6 bases short, with 10 bases between. Germline assignment: CDR1 GTSNPN and CDR2 SVGIG (reference sequence). CDR3 in DNA: TGTGCCTGGAGCCCCCGCAGGGATACGCAGTATTTT. Protein product: CAWSPRRDTQYF.

The chain employs TRBV4-3 and TRBJ2-1, with D possibly TRBD2 on 5 matching bases. The germline V gene encodes CDR1 LGHNA and CDR2 YSLEER. The V end was cut by 1 base, the J end by 6 bases, with 10 bases between. This CDR3 spans 14 amino acids. The DNA of the CDR3 is TGCGCCAGCAGCCAAGTAGGGAGAATCAATGAGCAGTTCTTC. Translated: CASSQVGRINEQFF.

This chain connects TRBV2 to TRBJ2-6; D is possibly TRBD1 (6 bases). V lost 4 bases to trimming and J lost 6 bases, with 13 bases between them. Germline V gene sequence: CDR1 SNHLY, CDR2 FYNNEI. This CDR3 region has 15 residues. DNA of the CDR3: TGTGCCAGCAGTGTCGGGACACGGGAGGCCAACGTCCTGACTTTC. Protein: CASSVGTREANVLTF.

This clone was found once. This chain joins TRBV5-1 and TRBJ2-3; 8 positions match TRBD2. Trimming removed 4 bases from V and 2 bases from J; junction bases left unmatched: 6. The germline CDR1 and CDR2 sequences are SGHRS and YFSETQ. This CDR3 contains 15 residues. CDR3 loop: CASSQSGGNTDTQYF. The CDR3 DNA reads TGCGCCAGCAGCCAGAGCGGGGGTAACACAGATACGCAGTATTTT. Drawing the rest from reference TRBV5-1 and TRBJ2-3, the complete variable domain is KAGVTQTPRYLIKTRGQQVTLSCSPISGHRSVSWYQQTPGQGLQFLFEYFSETQRNKGNFPGRFSGRQFSNSRSEMNVSTLELGDSALYLCASSQSGGNTDTQYFGPGTRLTVL.

V is TRBV28 and J is TRBJ1-2; D perhaps matches TRBD1 (6 bases). Deletions cut 4 bases from V and 4 bases from J, with 19 bases between. The CDR3 is 16 amino acids. Germline loops: CDR1 MDHEN, CDR2 SYDVKM. CDR3 amino acids: CASSYSGQLGGYGYTF. CDR3 bases: TGTGCCAGCAGTTATAGTGGACAGCTCGGAGGCTATGGCTACACCTTC.

The chain couples TRBV7-3 to TRBJ2-1, with 7 bases aligning to TRBD2. V shed 5 bases and J 7 bases; nucleotides not matched to a gene: 11. CDR3 length: 15 residues. Germline CDR1 reads SGHTA; CDR2 reads FQGTGA. The CDR3 loop is CASSLGRAGLNEQFF. DNA of the CDR3: TGTGCCAGCAGCCTCGGAAGAGCGGGACTTAATGAGCAGTTCTTC.

This rearrangement joins TRBV10-3 to TRBJ2-1; 9 bases align to TRBD2. The CDR3 has 16 amino acids. The germline V gene encodes CDR1 ENHRY and CDR2 SYGVKD. The junction had 11 bases not matched to a gene; V was cut back by 3 bases and J by 8 bases. CDR3 DNA sequence: TGTGCCATCAGTGAATCTGGGGCTAGCGGGAAGTATGAGCAGTTCTTC. Residues: CAISESGASGKYEQFF.

Details on this clone: The sample contains more than one DNA sequence encoding this CDR3. The V and J genes are TRBV6-1 and TRBJ1-5; 8 positions agree with TRBD1. This CDR3 contains 15 residues. With V trimmed by 2 bases and J by 5 bases, 5 bases remained unmatched. The germline gives CDR1 MNHNS, CDR2 SASEGT. CDR3 sequence: CASSEPDRGDQPQHF. The DNA for the CDR3 is TGTGCCAGCAGTGAACCCGACAGGGGCGATCAGCCCCAGCATTTT.

The chain combines TRBV5-1 with TRBJ2-1; 15 nucleotides agree with TRBD2. CDR3 length: 21 residues. CDR1 and CDR2 from the germline V gene are SGHRS and YFSETQ. Losses at the gene ends were 1 base for V and 0 bases for J; bases not matched to a gene: 11. Here the CDR3 reads CASSLWGLAGGPLSSYNEQFF. CDR3 in DNA: TGCGCCAGCAGCTTGTGGGGACTAGCGGGAGGTCCTCTCAGCTCCTACAATGAGCAGTTCTTC.